This TCR beta chain was recorded in a study of glioma-infiltrating T cells. General study points: Gliomas, especially low-grade, showed above-expected tissue-blood divergence; non-neoplastic patients showed below. Tissue and blood shared very few CDR3 sequences.

This clonotype appeared a few times. What it recognizes is unknown. Using RNA template, CDR3s of TCR alpha and beta were amplified with iRepertoire arm-PCR. Input was roughly 85-450 ng of tissue mRNA or PBMC total RNA. MiXCR was run by TCRdb on the multiplex PCR reads, yielding one entry per CDR3 protein. Seen here are under 200,000 distinct CDR3 sequences, about 46% observed once, and the top ten hold about 5.2%. Material for sequencing was glioma tissue, nonneoplastic brain tissue, or PBMCs (not recorded which). This sequence was found in a human donor with low-grade glioma or glioblastoma, undergoing nonglioma brain surgery, or in good health (not recorded which).

The CDR3 here is CASSWDRGRETQYF. The CDR3, as DNA: TGTGCCAGCAGCTGGGACAGGGGGAGAGAGACCCAGTACTTC. This chain uses TRBV7-2 with TRBJ2-5, with 11 bases that match TRBD1. The J segment lost 4 bases and the V segment lost 4 bases, leaving 2 bases of the junction unmatched. CDR1 is SGHTA and CDR2 is FQGNSA in the germline V gene. The CDR3 loop spans 14 amino acids.